Listed below are T cell receptor beta chains from one sample, sequenced in a study of blood T cell repertoires in COVID-19. Clones were read by immunoSEQ multiplex PCR, and TCRdb kept only the in-frame ones, dropping some. The table has approximately 200,000 clones, 90% seen once. The sample consisted of PBMCs or T cells enriched from blood (not recorded which). These receptors were collected from a man aged 25 to 40 who had recovered from COVID-19. CDR3s include the opening cysteine and the closing phenylalanine or tryptophan. A D gene is named only where the DNA matches it firmly. For some rows the clone size is stated as once, few or many, or as a class when expanded; others skip it.

TGTGCCAGCAGGCTAGGACAGGCGGCCAACGTCCTGACTTTC CASRLGQAANVLTF TRBV5-4 . TRBD1 TRBJ2-6
TGTGCCAGCAGCTTACGGGACAGGGGTTCCTACAATGAGCAGTTCTTC CASSLRDRGSYNEQFF TRBV7-6 . TRBD1 TRBJ2-1
TGTGCCAGCAGTGAGTATTCCGGGACAGGAAATCAGCCCCAGCATTTT CASSEYSGTGNQPQHF TRBV7-9 once TRBD1 TRBJ1-5
TGTGCCAGCAGCCAAATCCGCAGGGGTTTCAGCTACAATGAGCAGTTCTTC CASSQIRRGFSYNEQFF TRBV14 . . TRBJ2-1
TGTGCCAGCAGCTTATTATATGGAAACACCATATATTTT CASSLLYGNTIYF TRBV7-2 . . TRBJ1-3
TGTGCCAGTAGTCTCCGGACAGGGTTCGGCACTGAAGCTTTCTTT CASSLRTGFGTEAFF TRBV19 many TRBD1 TRBJ1-1
TGTGCCAGCCTTAACAGGGGGAGGGACACTGAAGCTTTCTTT CASLNRGRDTEAFF TRBV11-2 . TRBD1 TRBJ1-1
TGTGCCAGCAGCGTAGTGGACAGGGGCTACGAGCAGTACTTC CASSVVDRGYEQYF TRBV9 . TRBD1 TRBJ2-7
TGTGCCAGCAGTTTACAGACAGGCCATAGTGGCTACACCTTC CASSLQTGHSGYTF TRBV27 . . TRBJ1-2
TGTGCCAGCAGCGTAGTAGACACCGGGGAGCTGTTTTTT CASSVVDTGELFF TRBV9 once . TRBJ2-2
TGTGCCAGGATGAAAAACAATGGGGGACTAGAATACAATGAGCAGTTCTTC CARMKNNGGLEYNEQFF TRBV11-3 . TRBD2 TRBJ2-1
TGTGCCAGCAGTTTAGGCAACTATGGCTACACCTTC CASSLGNYGYTF TRBV28 . . TRBJ1-2
TGTGCCAGCAGCCAACCGACAGGGGGCAATGAGCAGTTCTTC CASSQPTGGNEQFF TRBV3-1/TRBV3-2 . TRBD1 TRBJ2-1
TGCGCCAGCAGCCAAGATAACTATAGCAATCAGCCCCAGCATTTT CASSQDNYSNQPQHF TRBV4-1 . . TRBJ1-5
TGTGCCACCAGTGAGCGGGGGACAGGGGAAAATCAGCCCCAGCATTTT CATSERGTGENQPQHF TRBV24-1 . TRBD1 TRBJ1-5
TGCGCCAGCAGCTTGTTCGGTAGCGGGAAGTCCTACGAGCAGTACTTC CASSLFGSGKSYEQYF TRBV5-1 . TRBD2 TRBJ2-7
TGTGCCAGCAGTAACAGGGACGGGAATCAGCCCCAGCATTTT CASSNRDGNQPQHF TRBV28 . . TRBJ1-5
TGTGCCAGCAGTCCTTTACAGGGGGCGAGGACAGATACGCAGTATTTT CASSPLQGARTDTQYF TRBV27 . TRBD1 TRBJ2-3
TGTGCCAGCAGCTTAGTGGCGGGAAATGAAAAACTGTTTTTT CASSLVAGNEKLFF TRBV7-6 once . TRBJ1-4
TGTGCCAGCAGCCCGGGACTCCTAGTTTCCGGGGAGCTGTTTTTT CASSPGLLVSGELFF TRBV3-1/TRBV3-2 . . TRBJ2-2
TGTGCCAGCAGCCGGGACAAAAACACTGAAGCTTTCTTT CASSRDKNTEAFF TRBV3-1/TRBV3-2 . . TRBJ1-1
TGCGCCAGCAGCTATTACCCCCCAACGGGAGCCAACACCGGGGAGCTGTTTTTT CASSYYPPTGANTGELFF TRBV4-1 . . TRBJ2-2
TGTGCCAGCAGACCGGGACTGTTGAATTCACCCCTCCACTTT CASRPGLLNSPLHF TRBV6-5 . . TRBJ1-6
TGTGCCAGCAGTCGACAGGGGGCTGGGGAAAAACTGTTTTTT CASSRQGAGEKLFF TRBV28 . TRBD1 TRBJ1-4
TGTGCCAGCAGCTTTCAACTAGCGGGGCTCGAGCAGTACTTC CASSFQLAGLEQYF TRBV11-2 once TRBD2 TRBJ2-7
TGTGCCACCAGCAGGGTACGTCTAGCGGGAGGGCCGGGTGAGCAGTTCTTC CATSRVRLAGGPGEQFF TRBV15 . TRBD2 TRBJ2-1
TGTGCCAGCAACGAGGGGGCGACGAGCAATCAGCCCCAGCATTTT CASNEGATSNQPQHF TRBV28 . TRBD1 TRBJ1-5
TGTGCCAGCAGCTTAGGGGGGCGTGTTGGAGAGACCCAGTACTTC CASSLGGRVGETQYF TRBV7-8 few . TRBJ2-5
TGTGCCAGCAGCCTAGGACTAGCGGGGACGACGCAAGAGACCCAGTACTTC CASSLGLAGTTQETQYF TRBV2 . TRBD2 TRBJ2-5
TGCGCCAGCAGTGAGGGGAGAATCTCAGATACGCAGTATTTT CASSEGRISDTQYF TRBV10-1 . . TRBJ2-3
TGCGCCAGCAGCCAGCCTTACCGGGACAGGGGCGAAAAACTGTTTTTT CASSQPYRDRGEKLFF TRBV4-1 . TRBD1 TRBJ1-4
TGTGCCAGCAGCTCGAGGACAGGGGGTGCAGAGACCCAGTACTTC CASSSRTGGAETQYF TRBV7-2 . TRBD1 TRBJ2-5
TGTGCCAGCAGCGTCCCAGGTGGGGGCTACACCTTC CASSVPGGGYTF TRBV9 . . TRBJ1-2
TGTGCCAGCAGCACCCCGGACAGAAACACTGAAGCTTTCTTT CASSTPDRNTEAFF TRBV7-2 . . TRBJ1-1
TGCGCCAGCAGCCTTAACAGGGGGCTTCAAGAGACCCAGTACTTC CASSLNRGLQETQYF TRBV4-3 . TRBD1 TRBJ2-5
TGTGCCACCAGTGAGCAGGGACAGGGCCCGGAGACCCAGTACTTC CATSEQGQGPETQYF TRBV24-1 . TRBD1 TRBJ2-5
TGTGCCAGCAGTGGGGACAGGGGAGCAAATTCACCCCTCCACTTT CASSGDRGANSPLHF TRBV2 . TRBD1 TRBJ1-6
TGCGCCAGCAGCTTTGGCGAGACTCATTCTGGAAACACCATATATTTT CASSFGETHSGNTIYF TRBV5-1 . . TRBJ1-3
TGTGCCAGCAGCATTAGCACAGATACGCAGTATTTT CASSISTDTQYF TRBV2 . . TRBJ2-3
TGTGCCTGGATCGGCAGGGAGGGTCGATACAATGAGCAGTTCTTC CAWIGREGRYNEQFF TRBV30 . TRBD2 TRBJ2-1
TGTGCCAGCAGCGTAGGCGGTAGCGGGAGGATCAATGAGCAGTTCTTC CASSVGGSGRINEQFF TRBV9 . TRBD2 TRBJ2-1
TGTGCCAGCAGCTTGCCAAACAGGGAAAGCTATGGCTACACCTTC CASSLPNRESYGYTF TRBV5-8 . . TRBJ1-2
TGTGCCAGCAGTGAAACAGGGGCAGGGGCCAACGTCCTGACTTTC CASSETGAGANVLTF TRBV6-1 once TRBD1 TRBJ2-6
TGTGCCAGCAGGCTAGGACAGGCTTATGGCTACACCTTC CASRLGQAYGYTF TRBV27 . TRBD1 TRBJ1-2
TGTGCCAGCAGATCCGCCGCCAGCTCCTACAATGAGCAGTTCTTC CASRSAASSYNEQFF TRBV6-5 . . TRBJ2-1
TGTGCCAGCAGCCAAGCGCTCAGAACATATGGCTACACCTTC CASSQALRTYGYTF TRBV3-1/TRBV3-2 . . TRBJ1-2
TGTGCCAGCAGCTTTACTAGCGGGTCTTACACAGATACGCAGTATTTT CASSFTSGSYTDTQYF TRBV7-2 . TRBD2 TRBJ2-3
TGTGCCAGCAGCTCCGCGGGGGGTGGAGAGACCCAGTACTTC CASSSAGGGETQYF TRBV5-4 . TRBD2 TRBJ2-5
TGTGCCAGCAGCTCCGGGACTTTGAACACTGAAGCTTTCTTT CASSSGTLNTEAFF TRBV5-4 . . TRBJ1-1
TGTGCCAGCAGCCCCAACTACAGGGATTGGTTTTCGGACACTGAAGCTTTCTTT CASSPNYRDWFSDTEAFF TRBV7-9 . . TRBJ1-1
TGTGCCAGTAGTATGGGAGGAATGCTGTTTTTT CASSMGGMLFF TRBV19 . . TRBJ1-4
TGCGCCAGCAGCACTAACTCCTACGAGCAGTACTTC CASSTNSYEQYF TRBV5-1 . . TRBJ2-7